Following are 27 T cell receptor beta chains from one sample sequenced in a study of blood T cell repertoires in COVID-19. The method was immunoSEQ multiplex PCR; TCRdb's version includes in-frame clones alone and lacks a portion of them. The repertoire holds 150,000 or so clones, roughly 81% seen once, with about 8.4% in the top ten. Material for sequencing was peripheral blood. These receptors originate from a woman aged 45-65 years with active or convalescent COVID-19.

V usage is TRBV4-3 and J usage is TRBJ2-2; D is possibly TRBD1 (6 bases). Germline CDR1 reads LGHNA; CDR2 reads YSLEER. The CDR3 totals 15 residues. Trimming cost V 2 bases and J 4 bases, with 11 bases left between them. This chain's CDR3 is CASSQWEGGTGELFF. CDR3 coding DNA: TGCGCCAGCAGCCAATGGGAAGGGGGCACCGGGGAGCTGTTTTTT.

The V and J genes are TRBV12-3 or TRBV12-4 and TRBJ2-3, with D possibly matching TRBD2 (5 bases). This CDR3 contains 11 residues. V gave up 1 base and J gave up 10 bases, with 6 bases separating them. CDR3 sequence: CASSLGRAQYF. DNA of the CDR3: TGTGCCAGCAGTTTAGGGCGGGCGCAGTATTTT.

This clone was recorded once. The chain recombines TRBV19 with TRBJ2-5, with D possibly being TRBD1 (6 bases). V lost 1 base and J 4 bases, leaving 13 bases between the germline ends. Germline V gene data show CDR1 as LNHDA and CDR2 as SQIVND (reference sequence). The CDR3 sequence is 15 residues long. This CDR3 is CASSIAPSRGETQYF. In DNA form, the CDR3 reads TGTGCCAGTAGTATAGCCCCCAGCAGGGGAGAGACCCAGTACTTC.

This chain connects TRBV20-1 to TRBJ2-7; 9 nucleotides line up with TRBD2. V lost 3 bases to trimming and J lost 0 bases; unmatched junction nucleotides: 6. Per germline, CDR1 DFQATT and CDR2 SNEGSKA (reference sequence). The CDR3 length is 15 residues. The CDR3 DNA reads TGCAGTGCTAGTGCAGGACTAGCGCCCTCCTACGAGCAGTACTTC. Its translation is CSASAGLAPSYEQYF.

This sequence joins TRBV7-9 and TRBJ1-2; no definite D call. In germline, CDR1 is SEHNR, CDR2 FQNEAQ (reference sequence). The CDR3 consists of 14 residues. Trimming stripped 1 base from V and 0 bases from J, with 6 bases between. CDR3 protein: CASSLVSANYGYTF. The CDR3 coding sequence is TGTGCCAGCAGCTTAGTGTCCGCTAACTATGGCTACACCTTC. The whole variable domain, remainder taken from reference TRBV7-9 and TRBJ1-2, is DTGVSQNPRHKITKRGQNVTFRCDPISEHNRLYWYRQTLGQGPEFLTYFQNEAQLEKSRLLSDRFSAERPKGSFSTLEIQRTEQGDSAMYLCASSLVSANYGYTFGSGTRLTVV.

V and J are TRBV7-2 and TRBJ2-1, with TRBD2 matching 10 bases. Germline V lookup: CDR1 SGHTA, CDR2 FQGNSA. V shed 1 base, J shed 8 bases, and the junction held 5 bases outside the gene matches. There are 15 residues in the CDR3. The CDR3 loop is CASSLDPAGGYEQFF. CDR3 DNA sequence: TGTGCCAGCAGCTTAGACCCAGCGGGGGGGTATGAGCAGTTCTTC.

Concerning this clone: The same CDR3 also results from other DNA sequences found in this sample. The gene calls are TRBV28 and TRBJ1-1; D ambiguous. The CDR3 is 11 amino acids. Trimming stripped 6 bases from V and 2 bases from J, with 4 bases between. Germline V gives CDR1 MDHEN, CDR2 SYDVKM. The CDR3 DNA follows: TGTGCCAGCAGGCTAAACACTGAAGCTTTCTTT. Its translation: CASRLNTEAFF.

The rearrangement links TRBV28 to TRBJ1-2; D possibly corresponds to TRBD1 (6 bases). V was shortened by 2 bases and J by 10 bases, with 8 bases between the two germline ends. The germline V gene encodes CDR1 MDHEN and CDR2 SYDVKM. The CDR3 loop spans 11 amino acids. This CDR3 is CASSLQGIYTF. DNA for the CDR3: TGTGCCAGCAGTTTACAGGGGATCTACACCTTC.

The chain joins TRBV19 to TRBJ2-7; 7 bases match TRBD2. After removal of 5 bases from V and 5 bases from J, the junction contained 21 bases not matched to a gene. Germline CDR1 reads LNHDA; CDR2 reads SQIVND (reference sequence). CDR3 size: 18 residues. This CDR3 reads CASSPREVLGGGPDEQYF. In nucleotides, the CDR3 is TGTGCCAGTAGTCCCCGAGAGGTCCTGGGGGGAGGGCCCGACGAGCAGTACTTC. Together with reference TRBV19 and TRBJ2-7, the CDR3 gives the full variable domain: DGGITQSPKYLFRKEGQNVTLSCEQNLNHDAMYWYRQDPGQGLRLIYYSQIVNDFQKGDIAEGYSVSREKKESFPLTVTSAQKNPTAFYLCASSPREVLGGGPDEQYFGPGTRLTVT.

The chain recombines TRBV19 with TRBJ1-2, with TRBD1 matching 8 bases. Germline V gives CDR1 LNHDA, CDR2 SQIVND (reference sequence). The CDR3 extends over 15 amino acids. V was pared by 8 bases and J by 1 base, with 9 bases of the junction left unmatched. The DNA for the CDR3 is TGTGCCAGTGGTCAGGGGGCGCAGGTTAACTATGGCTACACCTTC. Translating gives CASGQGAQVNYGYTF.

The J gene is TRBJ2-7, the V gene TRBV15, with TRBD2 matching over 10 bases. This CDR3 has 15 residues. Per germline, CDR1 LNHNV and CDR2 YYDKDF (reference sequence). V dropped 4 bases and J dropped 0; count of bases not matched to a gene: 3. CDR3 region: CATSTGTSDSYEQYF. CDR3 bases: TGTGCCACCAGCACCGGGACTAGCGACTCCTACGAGCAGTACTTC.

CDR3 coding DNA: TGTGCCAGCAGCTTAGAAGGGAGGGGTGTCGGGGAGCTGTTTTTT. Protein: CASSLEGRGVGELFF. The V gene is TRBV7-2, the J gene TRBJ2-2, with TRBD2 matching over 7 bases. The CDR3 spans 15 residues. The germline gives CDR1 SGHTA, CDR2 FQGNSA. V lost 1 base to trimming and J lost 7 bases; unmatched junction nucleotides: 6.

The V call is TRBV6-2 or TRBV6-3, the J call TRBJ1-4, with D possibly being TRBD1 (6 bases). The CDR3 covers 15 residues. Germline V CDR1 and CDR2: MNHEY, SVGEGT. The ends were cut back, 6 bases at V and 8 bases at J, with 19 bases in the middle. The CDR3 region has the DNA TGTGCCAGCAGCCCAGGAGGCGGGGGCAGAGAAAAACTGTTTTTT. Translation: CASSPGGGGREKLFF.

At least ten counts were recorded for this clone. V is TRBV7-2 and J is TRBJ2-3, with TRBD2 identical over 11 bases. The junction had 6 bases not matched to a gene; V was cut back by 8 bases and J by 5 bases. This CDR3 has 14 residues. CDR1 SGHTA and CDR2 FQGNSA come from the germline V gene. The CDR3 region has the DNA TGTGCCAGCGCTAGCGGGGGGTCGGTAGATACGCAGTATTTT. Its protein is CASASGGSVDTQYF.

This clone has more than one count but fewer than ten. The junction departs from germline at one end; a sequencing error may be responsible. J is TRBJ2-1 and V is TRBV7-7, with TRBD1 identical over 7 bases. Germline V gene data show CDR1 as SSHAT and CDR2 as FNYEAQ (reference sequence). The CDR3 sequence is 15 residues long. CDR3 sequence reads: CASSPMTGIGNEQFF. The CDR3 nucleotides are TGTGCTAGCAGCCCCATGACAGGGATCGGGAATGAGCAGTTCTTC.

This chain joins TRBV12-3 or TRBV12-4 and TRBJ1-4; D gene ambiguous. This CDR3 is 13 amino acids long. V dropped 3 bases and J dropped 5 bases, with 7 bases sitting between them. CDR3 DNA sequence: TGTGCCAGCAGTTTGGCCGGGAATGAAAAACTGTTTTTT. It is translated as CASSLAGNEKLFF.

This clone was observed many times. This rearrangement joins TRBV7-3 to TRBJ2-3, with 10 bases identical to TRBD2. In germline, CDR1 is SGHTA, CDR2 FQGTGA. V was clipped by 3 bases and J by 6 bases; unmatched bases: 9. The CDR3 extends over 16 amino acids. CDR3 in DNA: TGTGCCAGCAGCTTGGGTAGCGGGGGGCGCTCGGATACGCAGTATTTT. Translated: CASSLGSGGRSDTQYF.

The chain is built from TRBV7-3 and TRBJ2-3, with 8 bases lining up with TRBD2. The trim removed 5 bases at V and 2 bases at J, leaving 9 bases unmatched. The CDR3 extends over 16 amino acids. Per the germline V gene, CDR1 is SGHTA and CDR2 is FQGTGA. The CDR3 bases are TGTGCCAGCAGCCTAGGGGTAGCGGGGATCACAGATACGCAGTATTTT. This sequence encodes CASSLGVAGITDTQYF.

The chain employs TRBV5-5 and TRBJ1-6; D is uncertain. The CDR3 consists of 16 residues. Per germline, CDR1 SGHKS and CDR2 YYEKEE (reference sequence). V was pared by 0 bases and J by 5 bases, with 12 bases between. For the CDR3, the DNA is TGTGCCAGCAGCTTGGATCCGGGTGTAAATAATTCACCCCTCCACTTT. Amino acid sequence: CASSLDPGVNNSPLHF.

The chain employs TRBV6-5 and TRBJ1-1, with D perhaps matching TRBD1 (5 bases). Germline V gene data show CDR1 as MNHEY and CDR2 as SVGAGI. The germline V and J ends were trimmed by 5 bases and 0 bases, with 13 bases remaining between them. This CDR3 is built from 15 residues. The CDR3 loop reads CASSTPPGVNTEAFF. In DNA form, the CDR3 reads TGTGCCAGCAGTACCCCGCCGGGGGTGAACACTGAAGCTTTCTTT.

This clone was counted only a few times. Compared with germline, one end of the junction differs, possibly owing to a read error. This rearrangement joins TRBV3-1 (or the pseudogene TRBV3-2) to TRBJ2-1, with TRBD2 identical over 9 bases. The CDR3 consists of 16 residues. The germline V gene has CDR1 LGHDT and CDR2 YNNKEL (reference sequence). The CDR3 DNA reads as TGTGCCAGCACCCAAGGTGGGAGCGGGAGGCGTAGTGAGCAGTTCTTC. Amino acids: CASTQGGSGRRSEQFF.

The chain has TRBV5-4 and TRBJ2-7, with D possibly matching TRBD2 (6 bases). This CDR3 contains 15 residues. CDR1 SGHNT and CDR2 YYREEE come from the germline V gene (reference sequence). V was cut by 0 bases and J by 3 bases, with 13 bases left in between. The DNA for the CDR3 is TGTGCCAGCAGCTTGGGTGGGGGGAAATACTACGAGCAGTACTTC. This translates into CASSLGGGKYYEQYF.

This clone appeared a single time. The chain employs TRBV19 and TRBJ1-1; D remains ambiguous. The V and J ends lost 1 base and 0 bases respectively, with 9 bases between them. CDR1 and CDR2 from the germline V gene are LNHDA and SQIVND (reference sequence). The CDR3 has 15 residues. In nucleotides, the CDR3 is TGTGCCAGTAGTATAGCTGGCAGTTTGAACACTGAAGCTTTCTTT. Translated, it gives CASSIAGSLNTEAFF.

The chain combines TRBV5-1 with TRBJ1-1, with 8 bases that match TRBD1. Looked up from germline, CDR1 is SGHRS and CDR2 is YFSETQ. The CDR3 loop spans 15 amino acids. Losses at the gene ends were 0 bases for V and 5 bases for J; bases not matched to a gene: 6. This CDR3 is CASSLGAGGYTEAFF. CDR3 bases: TGCGCCAGCAGCTTGGGGGCAGGGGGCTATACTGAAGCTTTCTTT.

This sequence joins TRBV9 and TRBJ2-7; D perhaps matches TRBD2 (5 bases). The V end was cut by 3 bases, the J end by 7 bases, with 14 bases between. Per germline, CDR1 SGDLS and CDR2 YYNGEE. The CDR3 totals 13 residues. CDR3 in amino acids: CASSATNQREQYF. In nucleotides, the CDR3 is TGTGCCAGCAGCGCGACAAACCAGCGGGAGCAGTACTTC.

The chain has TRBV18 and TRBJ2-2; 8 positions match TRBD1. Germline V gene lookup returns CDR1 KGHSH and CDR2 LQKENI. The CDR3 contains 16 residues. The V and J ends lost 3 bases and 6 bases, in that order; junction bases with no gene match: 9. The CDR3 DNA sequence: TGTGCCAGCTCACCTTCGAGACAGGGGTACTCCGGGGAGCTGTTTTTT. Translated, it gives CASSPSRQGYSGELFF.

CDR3 amino acids: CASSLGGVALGPNTEAFF. The DNA of the CDR3 is TGTGCCAGCAGCTTAGGGGGGGTGGCGTTGGGGCCGAACACTGAAGCTTTCTTT. The chain uses TRBV11-2 and TRBJ1-1, with TRBD1 as a possible D gene (5 bases). The CDR3 is 18 amino acids. Trimming cost V 1 base and J 1 base, with 19 bases left between them. Germline lookup yields CDR1 SGHAT and CDR2 FQNNGV.